One sample yielded the 31 T cell receptor beta chains listed below, sequenced in a study of T cells in Graves' hyperthyroidism and ophthalmopathy. RNA transcripts provided the source from which TCR beta CDR3 regions were amplified. Initially, a first-round RT-PCR of the TCR CDR3 employed the HTBI primer set. MiXCR was run by TCRdb on the multiplex PCR reads, yielding one entry per CDR3 protein. The sample carries fewer than 750,000 distinct CDR3 sequences, about 14% recorded once. Sequenced sample: blood. All receptors derive from a woman aged 45-59 years with Graves' ophthalmopathy.

This clonotype has at least ten counts. The chain carries TRBV30 and TRBJ2-3; the D is unclear. With 5 bases removed from V and 6 bases from J, the gap between germline ends came to 9 bases. CDR3 length equals 11 residues. The germline CDR1 and CDR2 sequences are GTSNPN and SVGIG (reference sequence). The CDR3 DNA sequence: TGTGCCTGGTTCCTAGGGGATACGCAGTATTTT. Amino acids: CAWFLGDTQYF.

This clonotype was observed at least ten times. The V call is TRBV5-1, the J call TRBJ2-3, with 10 bases fitting TRBD2. Germline CDR1 reads SGHRS; CDR2 reads YFSETQ. The CDR3 runs 16 residues. The V and J ends lost 4 bases and 5 bases, in that order; junction bases with no gene match: 10. CDR3 nucleotides: TGCGCCAGCAGCCGCGCGCTAGCGGGAGAAGGAGATACGCAGTATTTT. Protein product: CASSRALAGEGDTQYF.

This clonotype has a count of ten or more. The chain recombines TRBV11-2 with TRBJ2-1; D is perhaps TRBD2 (5 bases). Per the germline V gene, CDR1 is SGHAT and CDR2 is FQNNGV. Trimming removed 8 bases at V and 6 bases at J, with 11 bases between. This CDR3 contains 12 residues. The CDR3 spells CASGPRGNEQFF. CDR3 coding DNA: TGTGCCAGCGGCCCTCGGGGCAATGAGCAGTTCTTC.

The chain uses TRBV7-9 and TRBJ1-1; no firm D call. This CDR3 comprises 11 residues. The germline V gene encodes CDR1 SEHNR and CDR2 FQNEAQ (reference sequence). Trimming cost V 5 bases and J 3 bases, with 4 bases left between them. The CDR3 sequence is CASSNYTEAFF. DNA for the CDR3: TGTGCCAGCAGCAATTACACTGAAGCTTTCTTT.

This clonotype was counted at least ten times. V gene TRBV5-1 combines with J gene TRBJ1-2, with D possibly TRBD1 on 6 matching bases. The CDR3 totals 17 residues. V was cut by 1 base and J by 1 base, with 17 bases left in between. From germline, CDR1 is SGHRS and CDR2 YFSETQ. The CDR3 nucleotides read TGCGCCAGCAGCTTGCGTCCCGACGGGGGCAGTAACTATGGCTACACCTTC. Its translation is CASSLRPDGGSNYGYTF.

The gene calls are TRBV6-1 and TRBJ2-2, with 10 bases fitting TRBD1. V lost 5 bases and J lost 5; bases outside the gene matches: 5. CDR3 length: 15 residues. Germline CDR1 is MNHNS and CDR2 is SASEGT. CDR3 nucleotides: TGTGCCAGCAGTCGGACAGGGGGTATTACCGGGGAGCTGTTTTTT. It is translated as CASSRTGGITGELFF.

The chain carries TRBV6-2 or TRBV6-3 and TRBJ2-7, with D possibly matching TRBD2 (6 bases). The CDR3 has 14 amino acids. Per germline, CDR1 MNHEY and CDR2 SVGEGT. Trimming removed 4 bases at V and 4 bases at J, with 14 bases between. The CDR3 nucleotides read TGTGCCAGCAGTTCCCCGGGGAGGTCGTACGAGCAGTACTTC. Protein product: CASSSPGRSYEQYF.

This clonotype showed up many times. V and J are TRBV28 and TRBJ2-5; maybe TRBD2 (5 bases). V was clipped by 8 bases and J by 4 bases, with 20 bases between them. From germline, CDR1 is MDHEN and CDR2 SYDVKM. The CDR3 is 15 residues long. CDR3 nucleotides: TGTGCCAGCGGCAAGGTGACGGGAATGGGAGAGACCCAGTACTTC. This gives the protein CASGKVTGMGETQYF.

The CDR3 nucleotides are TGTGCCAGCAGATGGACAGGATACAATGAGCAGTTCTTC. Amino acid sequence: CASRWTGYNEQFF. The V gene is TRBV12-3 or TRBV12-4, the J gene TRBJ2-1; TRBD1 aligns across 7 bases. With V trimmed by 6 bases and J by 4 bases, 3 bases remained unmatched. The CDR3 runs to 13 residues.

With respect to this clonotype: This sequence may be a read error, since a much larger clone differs from it by one base. CDR3 loop: CASSRTGFNEQYF. The DNA of the CDR3 is TGTGCCAGCAGCAGGACAGGGTTCAACGAGCAGTACTTC. The chain combines TRBV11-3 with TRBJ2-7; the match to TRBD1 covers 8 bases. This CDR3 spans 13 amino acids. Germline V gives CDR1 SGHNT, CDR2 YENEEA. V lost 5 bases to trimming and J lost 5 bases; unmatched junction nucleotides: 5.

This clonotype has a count of ten or more. Written as DNA, the CDR3 is TGTGCCACCAGCCTCAGCTACGAGCAGTACTTC. Translation gives CATSLSYEQYF. V gene TRBV15 combines with J gene TRBJ2-7, with unresolved D. The CDR3 is made up of 11 amino acids. V gave up 5 bases and J gave up 3 bases, with 5 bases separating them. CDR1 and CDR2 (germline): LNHNV, YYDKDF (reference sequence).

This clonotype showed up many times. The rearrangement links TRBV24-1 to TRBJ2-1; D uncertain. This CDR3 comprises 13 residues. The ends were cut back, 1 base at V and 4 bases at J, with 4 bases in the middle. The V gene's germline CDR1 is KGHDR and CDR2 SFDVKD. The CDR3 DNA reads as TGTGCCACCAGTGATTTTACGTACAATGAGCAGTTCTTC. This translates into CATSDFTYNEQFF.

This clonotype was seen ten or more times. The rearrangement joins TRBV7-3 to TRBJ2-3, with a weak D call TRBD2 (6 bases). In germline, CDR1 is SGHTA, CDR2 FQGTGA. Deletions cut 4 bases from V and 2 bases from J, with 16 bases between. The CDR3 runs 16 residues. This CDR3 is CASSSKPGLLTDTQYF. The CDR3 nucleotides read TGTGCCAGCAGCTCGAAACCGGGACTGCTCACAGATACGCAGTATTTT.

Ten or more counts support this clonotype. This rearrangement joins TRBV11-2 to TRBJ1-4, with D maybe TRBD1 (5 bases). The ends were cut back, 6 bases at V and 6 bases at J, with 20 bases in the middle. Germline-derived CDR1 and CDR2 are SGHAT and FQNNGV. The length of the CDR3 is 16 residues. The CDR3 here is CASRRGRGSSDEKLFF. The CDR3, as DNA: TGTGCCAGCAGACGGGGAAGGGGCTCATCCGATGAAAAACTGTTTTTT.

This clonotype has a handful of counts. This chain links TRBV5-6 with TRBJ2-3; D perhaps matches TRBD1 (5 bases). Germline CDR1 and CDR2: SGHDT and YYEEEE. The CDR3 is 17 amino acids. V was shortened by 0 bases and J by 4 bases, with 18 bases between the two germline ends. The CDR3 protein is CASSLVFSGQPADTQYF. The DNA for the CDR3 is TGTGCCAGCAGCTTGGTTTTCTCAGGGCAGCCCGCAGATACGCAGTATTTT.

This clonotype showed up many times. The chain carries TRBV7-2 and TRBJ2-3; D might be TRBD1 (6 bases). CDR1 and CDR2 from the germline V gene are SGHTA and FQGNSA. Trimming pared 1 base from V and 5 bases from J, leaving 13 bases between. The CDR3 is 15 amino acids. The CDR3 sequence: CASSLDRQGIDTQYF. The CDR3 DNA is TGTGCCAGCAGCTTAGATCGGCAGGGGATAGATACGCAGTATTTT.

This clonotype has a count of ten or more. The V gene is TRBV24-1, the J gene TRBJ2-1; 14 bases line up with TRBD2. CDR1 and CDR2 (germline): KGHDR, SFDVKD. Trimming cost V 9 bases and J 9 bases; bases outside gene matches: 6. The CDR3 runs 14 residues. CDR3 nucleotide sequence: TGTGCCACCGCCGGGACTAGCGGGAGTGTTGAGCAGTTCTTC. It translates to CATAGTSGSVEQFF.

This rearrangement joins TRBV19 to TRBJ1-1, with D uncertain. This CDR3 has 15 amino acids. Germline V gene lookup returns CDR1 LNHDA and CDR2 SQIVND (reference sequence). V lost 3 bases, J lost 0 bases, and 11 bases lay in between. The CDR3 region is CASSILGTMNTEAFF. The CDR3 nucleotides read TGTGCCAGTAGTATTCTTGGCACGATGAACACTGAAGCTTTCTTT.

This clonotype showed up many times. The chain carries TRBV29-1 and TRBJ1-1, with TRBD1 as a possible D gene (5 bases). V gave up 7 bases and J gave up 1 base, with 10 bases separating them. Germline CDR1 reads SQVTM; CDR2 reads ANQGSEA. This CDR3 contains 12 residues. The CDR3 DNA sequence: TGCAGCGCCGGGGGGAGGAACACTGAAGCTTTCTTT. It specifies CSAGGRNTEAFF. Complete variable domain (other parts from reference TRBV29-1 and TRBJ1-1): SAVISQKPSRDICQRGTSLTIQCQVDSQVTMMFWYRQQPGQSLTLIATANQGSEATYESGFVIDKFPISRPNLTFSTLTVSNMSPEDSSIYLCSAGGRNTEAFFGQGTRLTVV.

The sample holds many counts of this clonotype. CDR3 region: CASSSLITGTEYNEQFF. DNA for the CDR3: TGTGCCAGCAGTTCTCTAATCACCGGGACAGAATACAATGAGCAGTTCTTC. The chain carries TRBV6-5 and TRBJ2-1; 7 bases are shared with TRBD1. The germline V gene has CDR1 MNHEY and CDR2 SVGAGI. The V gene end was trimmed by 4 bases and the J gene end by 4 bases; junction bases not matched to a gene: 13. This CDR3 is 17 amino acids long.

This clonotype has only a few counts. Mismatch with germline at one junction end may stem from a read error. As DNA, the CDR3 is TGTGCCAGCAGAAACAGGGCCTATGGCTACATCTTC. This encodes CASRNRAYGYIF. The rearrangement uses TRBV12-3 or TRBV12-4 and TRBJ1-2; possibly TRBD1 for D (6 bases). CDR3 length equals 12 residues.

This clonotype was counted many times. V usage is TRBV29-1 and J usage is TRBJ2-1; TRBD2 agrees at 7 bases. This CDR3 is built from 14 residues. Germline V gene lookup returns CDR1 SQVTM and CDR2 ANQGSEA. The V and J ends lost 4 bases and 7 bases, in that order; junction bases with no gene match: 10. In DNA form, the CDR3 reads TGCAGCGTTGGTCCTCCTAGCGGACTAAATGAGCAGTTCTTC. Amino acid sequence: CSVGPPSGLNEQFF.

As concerns this clonotype: It may be a read error: a sequence one base away is much more abundant. This chain uses TRBV28 with TRBJ2-3; a possible D gene is TRBD2 (6 bases). This CDR3 region has 15 residues. Germline V gene data show CDR1 as MDHEN and CDR2 as SYDVKM. The germline V and J ends were trimmed by 3 bases and 6 bases, with 16 bases remaining between them. The CDR3 loop is CASSFISGLIDTQYF. The CDR3 DNA reads as TGTGCCAGCAGTTTTATATCGGGACTCATCGATACGCAGTATTTT.

This clonotype has only a few counts. The chain carries TRBV15 and TRBJ1-3; D not resolved. The V end lost 0 bases, the J end lost 0 bases, and 9 bases lay between the germline ends. CDR3 size: 16 residues. Germline V gene lookup returns CDR1 LNHNV and CDR2 YYDKDF (reference sequence). The chain's CDR3 is CATSRDLTLSGNTIYF. The CDR3 DNA reads as TGTGCCACCAGCAGAGATCTCACTCTCTCTGGAAACACCATATATTTT.

This clonotype has a count of ten or more. V is TRBV7-9 and J is TRBJ2-3, with 8 bases identical to TRBD2. J gave up 0 bases and V 0 bases, and 8 bases lay outside the gene matches. The CDR3 spans 18 residues. Germline lookup yields CDR1 SEHNR and CDR2 FQNEAQ (reference sequence). In nucleotides, the CDR3 is TGTGCCAGCAGCTTAGCCACGGGAGGGCTTGCTAGCACAGATACGCAGTATTTT. Protein: CASSLATGGLASTDTQYF.

This clonotype was seen repeatedly, ten times or more. The chain combines TRBV13 with TRBJ2-7; 7 bases agree with TRBD1. Germline loops: CDR1 PRHDT, CDR2 FYEKMQ (reference sequence). V lost 5 bases and J lost 3; bases outside the gene matches: 7. This CDR3 is built from 14 residues. In DNA, the CDR3 is TGTGCCAGCAGCGACAGGGACCAGAGCTACGAGCAGTACTTC. This encodes CASSDRDQSYEQYF.

This clonotype was counted many times. V is TRBV6-1 and J is TRBJ1-1; TRBD1 might be the D (5 bases). V was clipped by 7 bases and J by 2 bases, with 26 bases between them. The CDR3 has 18 residues. Germline CDR1 and CDR2: MNHNS and SASEGT. CDR3 bases: TGTGCCAGCACGGCACTGGTCTCTAAGCAGGGAAGCAACACTGAAGCTTTCTTT. It specifies CASTALVSKQGSNTEAFF.

This clonotype showed up many times. V and J are TRBV11-3 and TRBJ2-2; 10 bases are a match to TRBD2. The germline V gene encodes CDR1 SGHNT and CDR2 YENEEA. The CDR3 loop spans 18 amino acids. With V trimmed by 3 bases and J by 1 base, 8 bases remained unmatched. The CDR3: CASSFSDRTSGNTGELFF. The DNA of the CDR3 is TGTGCCAGCAGCTTCTCGGACCGGACTAGCGGGAACACCGGGGAGCTGTTTTTT.

This clonotype was seen a handful of times. V and J are TRBV12-3 or TRBV12-4 and TRBJ2-1; D possibly corresponds to TRBD2 (6 bases). The ends were cut back, 6 bases at V and 0 bases at J, with 36 bases in the middle. There are 23 residues in the CDR3. Here the CDR3 reads CASRTTRDLLRLTNSSSYNEQFF. The CDR3 coding sequence is TGTGCCAGCAGGACTACCCGGGACTTGCTGAGACTCACGAATTCGAGCTCCTACAATGAGCAGTTCTTC.

This clonotype was seen only a few times. The rearrangement joins TRBV4-3 to TRBJ2-2; 7 nucleotides line up with TRBD2. Germline assignment: CDR1 LGHNA and CDR2 YSLEER. The ends lost 0 bases at V and 4 bases at J; junction bases unmatched: 5. The CDR3 is made up of 16 amino acids. The CDR3 DNA follows: TGCGCCAGCAGCCAAGATGGGGGGGACGGCACCGGGGAGCTGTTTTTT. This encodes CASSQDGGDGTGELFF.

Comments on this clonotype: A single base separates this from a much larger clone, so it may be a read error. The V and J genes are TRBV14 and TRBJ2-3, with TRBD2 identical over 8 bases. Germline CDR1 SGHDN, CDR2 FVKESK. The CDR3 consists of 16 residues. With V trimmed by 3 bases and J by 1 base, 6 bases remained unmatched. DNA for the CDR3: TGTGCCAGCAGCCAGTTCCCGGGACTAGGCACAGATACGCAGTATTTT. This codes for CASSQFPGLGTDTQYF.